The clone carrying this T cell receptor (beta chain) was detected a few times. The target antigen is unknown. Authors of the study amplified TCR beta CDR3 regions from RNA transcripts. Initially, a first-round RT-PCR of the TCR CDR3 employed the HTBI primer set. TCRdb reprocessed the multiplex PCR reads via MiXCR and lists one record per CDR3 protein. The sample consists of about 640,000 distinct CDR3 sequences, less than 25% of them appearing once. Each diagnosis was grounded in clinical symptoms, serum thyroxine and TRAb, thyroid ultrasound, and orbital computed tomography. The sample comes from a study of T cells in Graves' hyperthyroidism and ophthalmopathy. Background on the study: Any treatment followed the collection of peripheral blood at initial diagnosis.

General study findings and limits: The model identified upcoming ophthalmopathy a median around 7.1 months ahead of onset.

Germline assignment: CDR1 MNHEY and CDR2 SVGAGI. The V gene lost 0 bases and the J gene lost 8 bases, with 10 bases spanning the gap. The CDR3 is made up of 14 amino acids. This clonotype originated in a man aged 25-45 years with Graves' ophthalmopathy. The V call is TRBV6-5, the J call TRBJ1-4, with a tentative D call TRBD1 (5 bases). Sequencing input: blood. The CDR3 coding sequence is TGTGCCAGCAGTTACTCAGGGGCACGGGAAAAACTGTTTTTT. Translation: CASSYSGAREKLFF.